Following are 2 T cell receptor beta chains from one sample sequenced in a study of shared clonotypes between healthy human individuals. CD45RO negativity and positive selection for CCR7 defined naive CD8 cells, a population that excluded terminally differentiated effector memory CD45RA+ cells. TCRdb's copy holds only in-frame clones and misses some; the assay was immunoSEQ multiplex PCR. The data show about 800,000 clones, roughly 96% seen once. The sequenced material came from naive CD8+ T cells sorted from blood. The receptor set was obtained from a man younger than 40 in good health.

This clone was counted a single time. The CDR3: CASSFPHGQPQHF. For the CDR3, the DNA is TGTGCCAGCAGTTTTCCCCATGGCCAGCCCCAGCATTTT. V usage is TRBV28 and J usage is TRBJ1-5; D is undetermined. The CDR3 spans 13 residues. CDR1 and CDR2 (germline): MDHEN, SYDVKM. Trimming left V 3 bases short and J 7 bases short, with 10 bases between.

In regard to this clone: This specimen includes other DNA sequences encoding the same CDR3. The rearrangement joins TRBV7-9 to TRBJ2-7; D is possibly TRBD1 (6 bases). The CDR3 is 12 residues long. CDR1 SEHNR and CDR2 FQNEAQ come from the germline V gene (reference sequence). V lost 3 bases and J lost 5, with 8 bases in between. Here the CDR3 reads CASSLDRNEQYF. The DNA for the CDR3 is TGTGCCAGCAGCTTGGACAGAAACGAGCAGTACTTC.